This T cell receptor (beta chain) was identified in a study of T-cell reconstitution after alpha-beta-depleted transplantation in children. The study's findings and limits: Where alpha-beta T cells came from about two months after transplant was reportedly several hundred expanded graft clones. T-cell numbers and diversity one year post-transplant derived largely from freshly generated T cells. Certain patients had high TCRbeta diversity at day 60, and it came from recipient T cells and thymic progenitors that survived.

Preparation of the TCRbeta library used unique molecular identifiers. TCRdb called the PCR reads again in MiXCR, with one record for every CDR3 protein. The table has approximately 30,000 distinct CDR3 sequences, under 7.5% seen once. This clonotype was detected ten times or more. The target antigen is unknown. V was shortened by 1 base and J by 0 bases, with 18 bases between the two germline ends. From germline, CDR1 is LNHNV and CDR2 YYDKDF (reference sequence). There are 18 residues in the CDR3. This chain uses TRBV15 with TRBJ1-1; maybe TRBD1 (6 bases). The material was peripheral blood, obtained 60 days after TCRalphabeta/CD19-depleted stem cell transplant. This TCR was sampled from a child under three years old who had a stem cell transplant for acute myeloid leukemia, so the T cells may come from the graft donor. The CDR3 sequence: CATSRAPWGATVNTEAFF. The CDR3 DNA reads TGTGCCACCAGCAGAGCGCCCTGGGGGGCTACAGTGAACACTGAAGCTTTCTTT.